These 8 T cell receptor beta chains were sequenced from one sample in a study of spatial heterogeneity in lung cancer (dated by TCRdb to about 2019). Library preparation used 5' RACE. Sequencing used a NextSeq 500. The raw public data were reprocessed by TCRdb itself: fastp quality trimming at Q25, MiXCR clonotype calling, in-frame beta chains only. Each CDR3 protein appears once, grouped with its most common genes and DNA. Across this sample there are about 15,000 distinct CDR3 sequences, with 7.5% to 8.5% seen only once. The ten largest account for about 30% of the sample. What the time point label conveys for this sample: sample taken at primary tumor resection. Without any cell sorting, TCR sequencing was performed on whole RNA extracted either from tumor and nontumor lung tissue or from cryopreserved PBMC samples. The source was PBMCs, collected at surgery. These receptors came from a female donor with early-stage non-small cell lung cancer.

J is TRBJ1-2 and V is TRBV3-1; TRBD1 aligns across 7 bases. V lost 0 bases, J lost 4 bases, and 8 bases stayed unmatched. The germline gives CDR1 LGHDT, CDR2 YNNKEL (reference sequence). This CDR3 spans 16 amino acids. CDR3 residues: CASSQDPGTAFYGYTF. The CDR3 DNA reads TGTGCCAGCAGCCAAGATCCCGGGACAGCCTTCTATGGCTACACCTTC.

This clonotype was seen a handful of times. The DNA of the CDR3 is TGTGCCAGCAGCTTAGTTCTAGCGGGAGTACGGGATACGCAGTATTTT. Its protein product is CASSLVLAGVRDTQYF. The chain uses TRBV7-9 and TRBJ2-3, with 10 bases lining up with TRBD2. CDR1 is SEHNR and CDR2 is FQNEAQ in the germline V gene (reference sequence). The CDR3 sequence is 16 residues long. V lost 1 base to trimming and J lost 6 bases; unmatched junction nucleotides: 7.

This clonotype was recorded a few times. The rearrangement uses TRBV11-2 and TRBJ2-1; D ambiguous. Between the trimmed V and J ends, which lost 4 bases and 4 bases, there was a span of 23 bases. CDR3 length: 18 amino acids. CDR1 is SGHAT and CDR2 is FQNNGV in the germline V gene. As DNA, the CDR3 is TGTGCCAGCAGCTCCCCCCAGGCGCGCCCCCAAAAATACAATGAGCAGTTCTTC. Translating it yields CASSSPQARPQKYNEQFF.

At least ten counts were recorded for this clonotype. This chain uses TRBV14 with TRBJ2-3, with TRBD2 identical over 9 bases. Germline lookup yields CDR1 SGHDN and CDR2 FVKESK. Losses at the gene ends were 0 bases for V and 4 bases for J; bases not matched to a gene: 5. The CDR3 has 16 residues. The CDR3: CASSQDMRGGPDTQYF. In DNA, the CDR3 is TGTGCCAGCAGCCAAGATATGCGGGGGGGCCCAGATACGCAGTATTTT. Supplemented by reference TRBV14 and TRBJ2-3, the full variable domain reads EAGVTQFPSHSVIEKGQTVTLRCDPISGHDNLYWYRRVMGKEIKFLLHFVKESKQDESGMPNNRFLAERTGGTYSTLKVQPAELEDSGVYFCASSQDMRGGPDTQYFGPGTRLTVL.

This clonotype showed up many times. This chain joins TRBV2 and TRBJ2-4; D is possibly TRBD2 (6 bases). Germline lookup yields CDR1 SNHLY and CDR2 FYNNEI. Trimming removed 8 bases from V and 1 base from J, with 18 bases in between. The CDR3 has 16 amino acids. This chain's CDR3 is CASGSHSGGAKNIQYF. CDR3 coding DNA: TGTGCCAGCGGGTCACACTCAGGAGGGGCCAAAAACATTCAGTACTTC.

This clonotype was seen at least ten times. The chain has TRBV7-3 and TRBJ2-1; D gene unclear. CDR1 is SGHTA and CDR2 is FQGTGA in the germline V gene. Trimming removed 2 bases at V and 0 bases at J, with 8 bases between. CDR3 length equals 15 residues. CDR3 in DNA: TGTGCCAGCAGCTTATTGAGAAACTCCTACAATGAGCAGTTCTTC. Its protein product is CASSLLRNSYNEQFF. The whole variable domain, remainder taken from reference TRBV7-3 and TRBJ2-1, is GAGVSQTPSNKVTEKGKYVELRCDPISGHTALYWYRQSLGQGPEFLIYFQGTGAADDSGLPNDRFFAVRPEGSVSTLKIQRTERGDSAVYLCASSLLRNSYNEQFFGPGTRLTVL.

This clonotype was observed at least ten times. The chain combines TRBV18 with TRBJ2-7; 8 bases line up with TRBD1. Germline CDR1 is KGHSH and CDR2 is LQKENI. With V trimmed by 2 bases and J by 1 base, 7 bases remained unmatched. The CDR3 contains 16 residues. The CDR3 DNA sequence: TGTGCCAGCTCACCATTCAGGACAGGGACTTCCTACGAGCAGTACTTC. Translated, it gives CASSPFRTGTSYEQYF.

In this sample, this clonotype turned up many times. V usage is TRBV7-2 and J usage is TRBJ2-3, with D perhaps assigned TRBD1 or TRBD2 (5 bases each). Trimming shortened V by 3 bases and J by 7 bases, and 11 bases separated the two germline ends. CDR1 is SGHTA and CDR2 is FQGNSA in the germline V gene. The CDR3 loop spans 13 amino acids. This chain's CDR3 is CASSFMGENTQYF. The CDR3 coding sequence is TGTGCCAGCAGCTTCATGGGGGAAAATACGCAGTATTTT.